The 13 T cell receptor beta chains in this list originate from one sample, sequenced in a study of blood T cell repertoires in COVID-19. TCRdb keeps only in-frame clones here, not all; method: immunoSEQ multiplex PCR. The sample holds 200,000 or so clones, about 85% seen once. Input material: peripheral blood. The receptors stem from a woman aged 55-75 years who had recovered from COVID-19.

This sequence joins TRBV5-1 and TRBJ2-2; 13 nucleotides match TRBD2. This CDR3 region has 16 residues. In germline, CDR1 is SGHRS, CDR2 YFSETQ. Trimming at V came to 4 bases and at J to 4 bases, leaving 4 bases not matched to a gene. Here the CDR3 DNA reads TGCGCCAGCAGCCAAGGACTAGCGGGGGCCACCGGGGAGCTGTTTTTT. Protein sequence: CASSQGLAGATGELFF.

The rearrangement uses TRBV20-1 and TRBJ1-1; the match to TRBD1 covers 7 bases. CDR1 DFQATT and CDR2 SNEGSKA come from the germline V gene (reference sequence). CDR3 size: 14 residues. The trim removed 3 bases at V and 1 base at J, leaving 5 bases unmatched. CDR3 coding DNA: TGCAGTGCTAGTGAAGGGGGCCGGAACACTGAAGCTTTCTTT. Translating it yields CSASEGGRNTEAFF.

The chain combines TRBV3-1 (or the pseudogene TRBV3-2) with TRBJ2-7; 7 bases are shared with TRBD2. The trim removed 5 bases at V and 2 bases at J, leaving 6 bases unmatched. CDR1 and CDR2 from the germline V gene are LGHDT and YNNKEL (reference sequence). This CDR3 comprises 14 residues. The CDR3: CASSKRDGAYEQYF. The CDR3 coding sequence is TGTGCCAGCAGCAAGCGGGACGGAGCCTACGAGCAGTACTTC.

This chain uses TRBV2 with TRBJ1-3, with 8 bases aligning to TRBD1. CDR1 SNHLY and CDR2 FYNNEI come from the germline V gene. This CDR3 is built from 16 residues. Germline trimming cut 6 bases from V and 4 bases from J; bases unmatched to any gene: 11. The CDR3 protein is CASRDIGQGGGNTIYF. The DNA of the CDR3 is TGTGCCAGCAGGGACATTGGACAGGGCGGCGGAAACACCATATATTTT.

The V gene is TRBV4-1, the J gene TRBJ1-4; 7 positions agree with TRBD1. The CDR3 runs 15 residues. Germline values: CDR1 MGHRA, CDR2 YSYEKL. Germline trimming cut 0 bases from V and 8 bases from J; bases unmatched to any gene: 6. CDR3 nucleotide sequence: TGCGCCAGCAGCCAAGATCACAGGGGAATAGAAAAACTGTTTTTT. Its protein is CASSQDHRGIEKLFF.

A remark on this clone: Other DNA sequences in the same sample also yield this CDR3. CDR3 DNA: TGTGCCAGCAGCTTACAGGGTGACACTGAAGCTTTCTTT. This translates into CASSLQGDTEAFF. The chain carries TRBV7-9 and TRBJ1-1, with D possibly matching TRBD1 (5 bases). CDR3 length: 13 amino acids. Germline values: CDR1 SEHNR, CDR2 FQNEAQ (reference sequence). Between the trimmed V and J ends, which lost 2 bases and 3 bases, there was a span of 7 bases.

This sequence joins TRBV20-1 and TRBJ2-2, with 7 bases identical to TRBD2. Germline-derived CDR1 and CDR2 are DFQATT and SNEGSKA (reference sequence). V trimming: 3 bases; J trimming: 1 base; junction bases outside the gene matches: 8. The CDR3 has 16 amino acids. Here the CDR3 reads CSASDFGGKNTGELFF. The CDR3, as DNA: TGCAGTGCTAGTGACTTCGGGGGGAAGAACACCGGGGAGCTGTTTTTT.

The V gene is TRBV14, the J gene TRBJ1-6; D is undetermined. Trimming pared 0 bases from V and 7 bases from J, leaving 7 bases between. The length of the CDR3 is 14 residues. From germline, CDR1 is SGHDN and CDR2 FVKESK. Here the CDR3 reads CASSQEWENSPLHF. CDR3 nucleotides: TGTGCCAGCAGCCAAGAGTGGGAGAATTCACCCCTCCACTTT.

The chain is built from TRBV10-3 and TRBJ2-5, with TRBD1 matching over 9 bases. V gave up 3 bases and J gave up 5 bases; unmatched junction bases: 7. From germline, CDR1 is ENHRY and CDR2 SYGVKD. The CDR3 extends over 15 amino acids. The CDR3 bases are TGTGCCATCAGTGATCCGGGACAGGGTTTGGAGACCCAGTACTTC. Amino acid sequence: CAISDPGQGLETQYF.

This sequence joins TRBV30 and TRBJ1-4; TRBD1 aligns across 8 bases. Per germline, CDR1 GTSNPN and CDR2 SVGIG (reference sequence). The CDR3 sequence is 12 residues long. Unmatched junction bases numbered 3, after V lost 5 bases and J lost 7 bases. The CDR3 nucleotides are TGTGCCTGGGGACAGGGAGGTGAAAAACTGTTTTTT. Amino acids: CAWGQGGEKLFF.

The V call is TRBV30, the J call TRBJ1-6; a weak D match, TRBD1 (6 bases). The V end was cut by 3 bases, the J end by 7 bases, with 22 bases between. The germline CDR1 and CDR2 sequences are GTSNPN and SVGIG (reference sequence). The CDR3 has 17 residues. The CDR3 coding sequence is TGTGCCTGGAGCCGAGGGGGGGGGCGCCCAGGAAATTCACCCCTCCACTTT. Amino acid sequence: CAWSRGGGRPGNSPLHF.

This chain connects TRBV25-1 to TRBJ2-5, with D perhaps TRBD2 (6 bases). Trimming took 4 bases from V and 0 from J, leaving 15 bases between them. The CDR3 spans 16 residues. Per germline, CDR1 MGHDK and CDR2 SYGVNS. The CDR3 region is CASSAFTGGDQETQYF. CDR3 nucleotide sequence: TGTGCCAGCAGTGCATTTACAGGCGGGGACCAAGAGACCCAGTACTTC.

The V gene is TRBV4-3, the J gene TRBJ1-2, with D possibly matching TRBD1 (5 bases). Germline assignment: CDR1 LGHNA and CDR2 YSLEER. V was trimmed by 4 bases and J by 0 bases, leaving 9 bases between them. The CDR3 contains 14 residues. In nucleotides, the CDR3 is TGCGCCAGCAGCCGGGGCGATTCTAACTATGGCTACACCTTC. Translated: CASSRGDSNYGYTF.